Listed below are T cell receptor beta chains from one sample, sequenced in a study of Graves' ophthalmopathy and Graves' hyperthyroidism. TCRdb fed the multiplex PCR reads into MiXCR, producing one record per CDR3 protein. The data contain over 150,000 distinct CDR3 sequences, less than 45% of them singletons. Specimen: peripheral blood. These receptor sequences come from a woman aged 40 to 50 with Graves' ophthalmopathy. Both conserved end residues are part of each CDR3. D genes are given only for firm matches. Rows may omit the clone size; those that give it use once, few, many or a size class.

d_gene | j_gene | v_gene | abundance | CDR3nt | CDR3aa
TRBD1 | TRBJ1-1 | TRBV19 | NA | TGTGCCAGTAGTATCCAGTACAGTACAGGAACAGGGGCTACTGAAGCTTTCTTT | CASSIQYSTGTGATEAFF
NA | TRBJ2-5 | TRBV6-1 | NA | TGTGCCAGCAGTGAATCGACGGGCGAGGGACAAGAGACCCAGTACTTC | CASSESTGEGQETQYF
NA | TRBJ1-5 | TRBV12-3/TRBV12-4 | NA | TGTGCCAGCAGTCGGACGGCAGATCAGCCCCAGCATTTT | CASSRTADQPQHF
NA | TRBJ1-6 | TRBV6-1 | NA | TGTGCCAGCAGGACCGACAGTGGGGTCTCACCCCTCCACTTT | CASRTDSGVSPLHF
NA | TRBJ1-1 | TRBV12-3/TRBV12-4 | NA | TGTGCCAGCAGTTCTTGGGTTACTGAAGCTTTCTTT | CASSSWVTEAFF
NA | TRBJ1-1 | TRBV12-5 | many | TGTGCTAGTGGTTTAAGTGGGAACACTGAAGCTTTCTTT | CASGLSGNTEAFF
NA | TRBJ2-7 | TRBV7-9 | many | TGTGCCAGCAGGGACGGGCCCTCCTACGAGCAGTACTTC | CASRDGPSYEQYF
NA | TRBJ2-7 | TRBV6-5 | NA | TGTGCCAGCAGTTACTTTGGCAGGGGCGGCTCCTACGAGCAGTACTTC | CASSYFGRGGSYEQYF
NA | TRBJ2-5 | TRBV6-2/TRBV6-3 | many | TGTGCCAGCAGTATGCTAAATCCAGACCAAGAGACCCAGTACTTC | CASSMLNPDQETQYF
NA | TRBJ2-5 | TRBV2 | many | TGTGCCAGCAGTGGGGGTGCTCGGGAGACCCAGTACTTC | CASSGGARETQYF
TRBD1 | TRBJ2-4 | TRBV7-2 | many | TGTGCCAGCAGCTCCACGACAGGGGACATTCAGTACTTC | CASSSTTGDIQYF
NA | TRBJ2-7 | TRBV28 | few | TGTGCCAGCAGTTTATACAGGGTAGCCCCCTACGAGCAGTACTTC | CASSLYRVAPYEQYF
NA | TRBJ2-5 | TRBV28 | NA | TGTGCCAGCAGTTTAGGACAGACGGGTCAAGAGACCCAGTACTTC | CASSLGQTGQETQYF
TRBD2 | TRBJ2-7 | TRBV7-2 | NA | TGTGCCAGCAGCGACATAGCGGGGTTCTACGAGCAGTACTTC | CASSDIAGFYEQYF
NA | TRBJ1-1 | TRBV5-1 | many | TGCGCCAGCAGCTTGGCCGTTCAGGACCGGAACACTGAAGCTTTCTTT | CASSLAVQDRNTEAFF
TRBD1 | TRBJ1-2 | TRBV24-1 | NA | TGTGCCACCAGTGAGACCGGGACAGGGGTAGGCTACACCTTC | CATSETGTGVGYTF
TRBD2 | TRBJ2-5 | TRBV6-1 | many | TGTGCCAGCAGTGAAGCGGCTAGCGGAAAAGAGACCCAGTACTTC | CASSEAASGKETQYF
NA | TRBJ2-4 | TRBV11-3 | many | TGTGCCAGCAGCCCCGATTCCAAAAACATTCAGTACTTC | CASSPDSKNIQYF
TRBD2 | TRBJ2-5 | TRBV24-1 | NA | TGTGCCACCCCTCTGGAGGGACTAGCGGTTCAAGAGACCCAGTACTTC | CATPLEGLAVQETQYF
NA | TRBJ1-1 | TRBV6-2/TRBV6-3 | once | TGTGCCAGCAGTTACATGGGTCGAGCTTTCTTT | CASSYMGRAFF
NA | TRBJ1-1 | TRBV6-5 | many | TGTGCCAGCAGTTACTCACAGGGAAACACTGAAGCTTTCTTT | CASSYSQGNTEAFF
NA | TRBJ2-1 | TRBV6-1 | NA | TGTGCCAGCAGACCCCGGAGGGATGGGAATGAGCAGTTCTTC | CASRPRRDGNEQFF
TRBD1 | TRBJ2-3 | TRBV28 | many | TGTGCCAGCAGAAACCGGGACAGGGACACAGATACGCAGTATTTT | CASRNRDRDTDTQYF
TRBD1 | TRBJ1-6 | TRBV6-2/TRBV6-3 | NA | TGTGCCAGCAGTTACGCCGGGACAGATAATTCACCCCTCCACTTT | CASSYAGTDNSPLHF
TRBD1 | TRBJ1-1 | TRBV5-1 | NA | TGCGCCAGCAGCTTGCCGGACAGGGTGGGTGAAGCTTTCTTT | CASSLPDRVGEAFF
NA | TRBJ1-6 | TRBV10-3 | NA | TGTGCCACCCGCCTACCGAGCTCCTATAATTCACCCCTCCACTTT | CATRLPSSYNSPLHF
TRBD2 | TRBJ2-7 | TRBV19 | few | TGTGCCAGTAGTATAGGGGAGGGTTCCTACGAGCAGTACTTC | CASSIGEGSYEQYF
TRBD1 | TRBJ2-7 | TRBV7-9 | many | TGTGCCAGCAGCCCCGGCACCGGGACAGGGGTCCACGAGCAGTACTTC | CASSPGTGTGVHEQYF
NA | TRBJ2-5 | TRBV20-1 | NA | TGCAGTGCTAGAAAGAGGGGGGGAGAGACCCAGTACTTC | CSARKRGGETQYF
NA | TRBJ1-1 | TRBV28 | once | TGTGCCAGCAGTTTCTTGACCAGGGGGAACACTGAAGCTTTCTTT | CASSFLTRGNTEAFF
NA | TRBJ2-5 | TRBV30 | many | TGTGCCTGGAATCGGCAGAACCAAGAGACCCAGTACTTC | CAWNRQNQETQYF
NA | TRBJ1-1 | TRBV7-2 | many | TGTGCCAGCAGCTTAGCAGAAGTCGCTGAAGCTTTCTTT | CASSLAEVAEAFF
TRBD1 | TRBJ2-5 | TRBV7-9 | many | TGTGCCAGCAGCCAACGGACAGGGGGCGAGACCCAGTACTTC | CASSQRTGGETQYF